This TCR beta chain was captured in a study of T cells in Graves' hyperthyroidism and ophthalmopathy (dated by TCRdb to between 2017 and 2020). Regarding the research as a whole: Peripheral blood was sampled at the time of initial diagnosis, prior to any treatment. Following sampling, methimazole starting at 30 mg daily was given to hyperthyroidism patients, and high-dose intravenous methylprednisolone was given to ophthalmopathy patients. The 100 discovery patients were randomly split 7:3 into training and test sets. In over five Graves' hyperthyroidism patients, the study also compared T-cell repertoires from thyroid tissue with T-cell repertoires from blood. The paper reports TCR Vbeta CDR3 sequencing of approximately 140 peripheral blood samples: around 45 ophthalmopathy, over 70 hyperthyroidism and around 17 progressor patients. An independent validation cohort of under 20 hyperthyroidism patients and approximately 16 patients who later progressed to ophthalmopathy tested prospective prediction of ophthalmopathy. A discovery cohort of around 100 patients, about 43 with Graves' ophthalmopathy and about 58 with stable Graves' hyperthyroidism, was used to find distinguishing TCR V-J signatures.

With regard to this clonotype: This receptor's antigen is unknown. No much larger clonotype is one base removed from it; base qualities were not supplied.

Overall study outcomes, separate from this receptor: In validation, progression to ophthalmopathy was predicted by the model with nearly 71% sensitivity and 72% to 85% specificity, a median of roughly 6.4 months before onset. A model built on a 13 V-J signature distinguished ophthalmopathy from stable hyperthyroidism, reaching 87.88% sensitivity and 81.08% specificity in cross-validation and 80%/75% in testing. Most expanded thyroid clonotypes (frequency above 0.001) were also detected in blood, a finding suggesting that blood repertoires may reflect thyroid immune responses. Sample size was not statistically predetermined, and investigators were not blinded to group allocation.

Hyperthyroidism patients were aged 18 to 65 years and newly diagnosed, with disease duration of less than 2 months. The study excluded patients with uncontrolled infections, other autoimmune diseases, pregnancy or lactation. Clinical symptoms, serum thyroxine and TRAb, thyroid ultrasound, and orbital computed tomography formed the basis for the diagnoses. For progressor patients, blood was drawn at the first diagnosis of hyperthyroidism, before any ophthalmopathy symptoms had appeared. PBMCs were separated from under 12 ml of fresh peripheral blood using Ficoll-Paque density gradient centrifugation. Patients classed as progressors first received a Graves' hyperthyroidism diagnosis and then went on to develop ophthalmopathy during follow-up. Trizol reagent was used to extract total RNA, and RNA quality was then checked on an Agilent 2100 Bioanalyzer. The TCR beta CDR3 regions were amplified from the RNA transcripts. The TCR CDR3 was subjected to a first round of RT-PCR using the HTBI primer set and the Qiagen OneStep RT-PCR kit. The libraries were constructed in a second round of multiplex PCR and then size-selected and purified. Paired-end sequencing of the libraries was performed with 100 bp reads on an Illumina HiSeq2000. Concerning the study's data processing: SOAPnuke was used to process the raw data, removing reads that contained adapters or uncalled bases, had a mean Phred below 15, or lacked an exact match to the constant primer or identifier. High-quality paired reads were merged with COPE v1.2.5, and unique nucleotide sequences were defined as clonotypes. MiTCR v1.1 was used to align clonotypes to the IMGT TRBV, TRBD and TRBJ reference segments. The analysis was restricted to V-J combinations with a frequency above 0.0001, which together covered about 99% of the repertoires. The TCS score was defined as F50 (clonal expansion) divided by E x V (chaos), with BLOSUM62-based TCRdist calculated between CDR3 peptides within each V-J. Welch's t-statistics and random forest reduced roughly 540 V-J features to around 14, which were used in a naive Bayes classifier (R e1071). Starting from the raw public reads, TCRdb applied fastp trimming at Q25, assembled clones with MiXCR and retained in-frame beta chains. CDR3 protein duplicates are merged, each entry listing the most common genes and DNA. The authors' filters were not applied to this entry. For this sample the table gives about 150,000 distinct CDR3 sequences, of which roughly a fifth were detected only once. The top ten clonotypes cover roughly 71% of the sample.

The sequenced sample was blood. The TCR sequence derives from a woman aged 45-65 years with Graves' hyperthyroidism that later progressed to Graves' ophthalmopathy.

The bases are TGTGCCAGCAGCTACATCACAAGGGGGCGGGGTGGCTACACCTTC. This is translated as CASSYITRGRGGYTF. The chain is encoded by TRBV28 joined to TRBJ1-2, with 7 central nucleotides matching TRBD1. Per the germline V gene, MDHEN is the CDR1 and SYDVKM is the CDR2. Trimming leaves V shorter by 6 bases and J shorter by 7 bases, with the junction holding 14 bases beyond the gene matches. The CDR3 holds 15 amino acids from the cysteine to the phenylalanine. The CDR3 DNA has 45 bases and is translated from base 1.